Only a few counts were recorded for the clone carrying this TCR beta chain. Its antigen is unidentified. The junction departs from germline at one end; a sequencing error may be responsible. Every bit of the isolated RNA underwent reverse transcription, so sequencing read expressed TCRB transcripts. Only in-frame clones appear in the TCRdb table, and some are missing; sequencing was by immunoSEQ multiplex PCR. The table shows 300,000 to 450,000 clones, with roughly 12% occurring only once. The record originates from a study of beta chain features in type 1 diabetes. Looking at the study overall: Patients and healthy donors were similar in age, gender and cell yields.

CDR1 and CDR2 from the germline V gene are LNHDA and SQIVND (reference sequence). The CDR3 loop spans 17 amino acids. Overall study results and limits: In all four CD4+ subsets, TCRB CDR3 length was significantly, moderately reduced in type 1 diabetes.

The sequence derives from a man aged 18 to 30 in good health. The V and J genes are TRBV19 and TRBJ2-7; TRBD1 matches at 7 bases. Sequences were obtained from naive CD4+ T cells from blood. This CDR3 is CASSIPQIQGSSHEQYF. In nucleotides, the CDR3 is TGTGCCAGTAGTATCCCGCAGATACAGGGGTCCTCCCACGAGCAGTACTTC.